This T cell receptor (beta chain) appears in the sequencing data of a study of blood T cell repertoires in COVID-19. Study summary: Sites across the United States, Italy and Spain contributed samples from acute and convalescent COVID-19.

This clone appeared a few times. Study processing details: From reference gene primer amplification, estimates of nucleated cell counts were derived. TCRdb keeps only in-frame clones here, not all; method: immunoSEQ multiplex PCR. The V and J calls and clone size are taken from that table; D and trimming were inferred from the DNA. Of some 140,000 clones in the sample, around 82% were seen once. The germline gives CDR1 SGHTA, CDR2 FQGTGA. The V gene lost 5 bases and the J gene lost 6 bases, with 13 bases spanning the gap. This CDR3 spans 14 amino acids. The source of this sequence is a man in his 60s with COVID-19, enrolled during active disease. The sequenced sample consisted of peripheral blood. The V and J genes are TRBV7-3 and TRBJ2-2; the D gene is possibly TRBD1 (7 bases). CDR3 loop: CASSPQGGPGELFF. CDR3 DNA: TGTGCCAGCAGCCCCCAGGGGGGACCCGGGGAGCTGTTTTTT. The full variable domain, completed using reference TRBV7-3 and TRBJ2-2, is GAGVSQTPSNKVTEKGKYVELRCDPISGHTALYWYRQSLGQGPEFLIYFQGTGAADDSGLPNDRFFAVRPEGSVSTLKIQRTERGDSAVYLCASSPQGGPGELFFGEGSRLTVL.